Following are 20 T cell receptor beta chains from one sample sequenced in a study of T cells in Graves' hyperthyroidism and ophthalmopathy (dated by TCRdb to between 2018 and 2021). Library preparation used multiplex PCR. Reads for this sample came from an Illumina HiSeq 2000. The TCR beta CDR3 regions were amplified from the RNA transcripts. A first-round RT-PCR of the TCR CDR3 used the HTBI primer set with the Qiagen OneStep RT-PCR kit. TCRdb applied fastp at Q25 and MiXCR to the public reads, then kept only in-frame beta chains. Entries are consolidated by CDR3 protein sequence, retaining the most common genes and DNA. For this sample there are a few hundred thousand distinct CDR3 sequences; 14% to 15% appear just once. The ten top clones hold 10% to 15% of the sample. The specimen sequenced was blood. These receptors were collected from a woman in her thirties or forties with Graves' hyperthyroidism that later progressed to Graves' ophthalmopathy.

The genes are TRBV6-1 and TRBJ2-3, with 7 bases lining up with TRBD1. Trimming took 3 bases from V and 5 from J; bases not matched to a gene: 5. CDR1 MNHNS and CDR2 SASEGT come from the germline V gene. The CDR3 extends over 14 amino acids. CDR3 nucleotide sequence: TGTGCCAGCAGTGATCGACAGGGTCAAGATACGCAGTATTTT. It codes for CASSDRQGQDTQYF.

This clonotype was recorded only once. V gene TRBV19 combines with J gene TRBJ2-1; 11 bases align to TRBD2. CDR3 size: 18 residues. Germline CDR1 reads LNHDA; CDR2 reads SQIVND (reference sequence). Germline trimming cut 5 bases from V and 8 bases from J; bases unmatched to any gene: 17. The CDR3 DNA is TGTGCCAGTAGTCCCCGACCCCTTCGACTAGCGGGACAGGATGAGCAGTTCTTC. It specifies CASSPRPLRLAGQDEQFF.

This clonotype was counted at least ten times. V and J are TRBV11-2 and TRBJ2-7; 7 bases line up with TRBD2. With 1 base clipped from V and 0 bases from J, the junction kept 3 bases outside the gene matches. The CDR3 is 15 residues long. CDR1 and CDR2 (germline): SGHAT, FQNNGV. For the CDR3, the DNA is TGTGCCAGCAGCTTAGGAGCGGGGAGCTCCTACGAGCAGTACTTC. Amino acid sequence: CASSLGAGSSYEQYF.

This chain joins TRBV30 and TRBJ1-4, with D perhaps matching TRBD1 (5 bases). The CDR3 loop spans 15 amino acids. V dropped 4 bases and J dropped 13 bases, with 25 bases sitting between them. Germline V lookup: CDR1 GTSNPN, CDR2 SVGIG (reference sequence). The CDR3 here is CAWTNAGTFNKGLFF. Written as DNA, the CDR3 is TGTGCCTGGACCAACGCCGGGACCTTTAATAAGGGACTGTTTTTT.

This clonotype was seen ten or more times. The V and J genes are TRBV6-5 and TRBJ1-1; D remains ambiguous. The V end was cut by 2 bases, the J end by 3 bases, with 10 bases between. Per germline, CDR1 MNHEY and CDR2 SVGAGI. The CDR3 runs to 14 residues. CDR3 loop: CASSYKGGYTEAFF. The CDR3 DNA is TGTGCCAGCAGTTACAAGGGAGGGTACACTGAAGCTTTCTTT.

The chain carries TRBV20-1 and TRBJ2-1; 8 bases fit TRBD2. Trimming at V came to 1 base and at J to 3 bases, leaving 8 bases not matched to a gene. CDR1 and CDR2 (germline): DFQATT, SNEGSKA (reference sequence). The CDR3 runs 16 residues. CDR3 residues: CSARARERERYNEQFF. CDR3 in DNA: TGCAGTGCTAGAGCCCGTGAGCGGGAGCGCTACAATGAGCAGTTCTTC.

This clonotype was found once. At one end, the junction sequence differs from germline, possibly due to a read error. The genes are TRBV27 and TRBJ1-1; possible D gene TRBD1, 6 bases. The CDR3 runs to 13 residues. CDR1 MNHEY and CDR2 SMNVEV come from the germline V gene (reference sequence). The CDR3 loop is CASSFNRDTEVFF. As DNA, the CDR3 is TGTGCCAGCAGTTTTAATCGGGACACTGAAGTTTTCTTT.

Only a few counts were recorded for this clonotype. The CDR3 protein is CASKDLAGVFNEQFF. In DNA, the CDR3 is TGTGCCAGTAAGGATCTAGCGGGAGTTTTCAATGAGCAGTTCTTC. The J gene is TRBJ2-1, the V gene TRBV19; TRBD2 aligns across 10 bases. Trimming took 7 bases from V and 6 from J; bases not matched to a gene: 9. Germline CDR1 LNHDA, CDR2 SQIVND (reference sequence). The CDR3 consists of 15 residues.

This chain connects TRBV9 to TRBJ2-1; 13 bases match TRBD2. Germline assignment: CDR1 SGDLS and CDR2 YYNGEE. V shed 4 bases, J shed 6 bases, and the junction held 4 bases outside the gene matches. The CDR3 sequence is 15 residues long. CDR3 region: CASSTSGRDFNEQFF. The DNA for the CDR3 is TGTGCCAGCAGCACTAGCGGGAGGGACTTCAATGAGCAGTTCTTC.

V usage is TRBV2 and J usage is TRBJ1-2; unclear D gene. Per germline, CDR1 SNHLY and CDR2 FYNNEI. The CDR3 consists of 11 residues. The germline V and J ends were trimmed by 6 bases and 5 bases, with 7 bases remaining between them. The CDR3: CASSLTYGYTF. The CDR3 coding sequence is TGTGCCAGCAGCCTGACGTATGGCTACACCTTC.

This clonotype was picked up many times. V and J are TRBV28 and TRBJ1-1, with 8 bases matching TRBD1. V was pared by 6 bases and J by 2 bases, with 5 bases of the junction left unmatched. The CDR3 loop spans 14 amino acids. Germline V gene lookup returns CDR1 MDHEN and CDR2 SYDVKM. The CDR3 is CASRQGVFNTEAFF. Here the CDR3 DNA reads TGTGCCAGCAGACAGGGGGTATTTAACACTGAAGCTTTCTTT. Using reference TRBV28 and TRBJ1-1 for the parts outside the CDR3, the full variable domain is DVKVTQSSRYLVKRTGEKVFLECVQDMDHENMFWYRQDPGLGLRLIYFSYDVKMKEKGDIPEGYSVSREKKERFSLILESASTNQTSMYLCASRQGVFNTEAFFGQGTRLTVV.

This clonotype showed up many times. The chain employs TRBV2 and TRBJ1-4; D uncertain. The CDR3 covers 13 residues. The V and J ends lost 11 bases and 0 bases respectively, with 10 bases between them. The V gene's germline CDR1 is SNHLY and CDR2 FYNNEI. In DNA form, the CDR3 reads TGTGCCGGAGGCGCTGCAACTAATGAAAAACTGTTTTTT. It encodes CAGGAATNEKLFF.

This clonotype showed up just a few times. J is TRBJ2-1 and V is TRBV4-1; tentatively, D is TRBD1 (5 bases). V lost 2 bases, J lost 0 bases, and 11 bases lay in between. Germline V gives CDR1 MGHRA, CDR2 YSYEKL. The CDR3 runs to 16 residues. The CDR3 nucleotides read TGCGCCAGCAGCCAACCAGGGAAGAGCTCCTACAATGAGCAGTTCTTC. Protein sequence: CASSQPGKSSYNEQFF.

This clonotype was counted at least ten times. V usage is TRBV6-1 and J usage is TRBJ2-5; D possibly matches TRBD1 or TRBD2 (6 bases each). With 6 bases removed from V and 6 bases from J, the gap between germline ends came to 14 bases. The V gene's germline CDR1 is MNHNS and CDR2 SASEGT. There are 13 residues in the CDR3. In DNA, the CDR3 is TGTGCCAGCAGCCGGGGGCCCCAGAAGACCCAGTACTTC. Its protein product is CASSRGPQKTQYF.

V and J are TRBV19 and TRBJ2-3, with D unresolved. V lost 4 bases to trimming and J lost 2 bases, with 13 bases between them. This CDR3 is 15 amino acids long. CDR1 LNHDA and CDR2 SQIVND come from the germline V gene (reference sequence). This chain's CDR3 is CASSTNQADTDTQYF. The CDR3 DNA reads TGTGCCAGTAGTACGAACCAGGCCGACACAGATACGCAGTATTTT. Looking up the rest from reference TRBV19 and TRBJ2-3 gives the full variable domain: DGGITQSPKYLFRKEGQNVTLSCEQNLNHDAMYWYRQDPGQGLRLIYYSQIVNDFQKGDIAEGYSVSREKKESFPLTVTSAQKNPTAFYLCASSTNQADTDTQYFGPGTRLTVL.

This sequence joins TRBV20-1 and TRBJ2-7; D ambiguous. Trimming took off 1 base at V and 4 bases at J, with 8 bases between the two ends. The CDR3 consists of 12 residues. CDR1 DFQATT and CDR2 SNEGSKA come from the germline V gene (reference sequence). CDR3 residues: CSARGPGYEQYF. For the CDR3, the DNA is TGCAGTGCTAGAGGGCCGGGTTACGAGCAGTACTTC.

This clonotype has a handful of counts. This chain connects TRBV19 to TRBJ2-4; D gene ambiguous. This CDR3 has 15 amino acids. The V end was cut by 6 bases, the J end by 0 bases, with 12 bases between. CDR1 LNHDA and CDR2 SQIVND come from the germline V gene (reference sequence). The CDR3 DNA follows: TGTGCCAGTAGCTCCCTGACACTAGCCAAAAACATTCAGTACTTC. Translating it yields CASSSLTLAKNIQYF.

This clonotype was counted only a few times. The chain employs TRBV12-3 or TRBV12-4 and TRBJ1-1; D perhaps matches TRBD1 (5 bases). V lost 2 bases, J lost 10 bases, and 14 bases lay in between. The CDR3 runs to 13 residues. For the CDR3, the DNA is TGTGCCAGCAGTTTAATTCAGGGTGGCAGAGCTTTCTTT. Protein sequence: CASSLIQGGRAFF.

Remarks on this clonotype: A much larger clone lies a single base off, so this may be a read error. The rearrangement links TRBV7-3 to TRBJ2-7, with D tentatively TRBD1 (5 bases). The CDR3 loop spans 13 amino acids. Germline V gives CDR1 SGHTA, CDR2 FQGTGA. The V end was cut by 2 bases, the J end by 7 bases, with 12 bases between. CDR3 coding DNA: TGTGCCAGCAGCTTAGTGACAGATGGGGAGCAGTACTTC. Its translation: CASSLVTDGEQYF.

The chain combines TRBV12-3 or TRBV12-4 with TRBJ1-2; D is undetermined. This CDR3 spans 14 amino acids. V was pared by 7 bases and J by 0 bases, with 12 bases between. DNA of the CDR3: TGTGCCAGCACCGAATCCGGAGCTAACTATGGCTACACCTTC. It is translated as CASTESGANYGYTF.